The 26 T cell receptor beta chains in this list originate from one sample, sequenced in a study of blood T cell repertoires in COVID-19. Produced via immunoSEQ multiplex PCR; TCRdb's table is partial and in-frame only. The data show more than 80,000 clones, with roughly nine tenths seen just once and roughly 18% held by the top ten. The sample was peripheral blood. Source of these receptors: a woman aged 60-75 years with COVID-19, enrolled during active disease.

The chain links TRBV21-1 to TRBJ2-7; whether TRBD2, the table's D call, matches the DNA was not checked. TRBV21-1 is an annotated pseudogene. This CDR3 is built from 16 residues. The CDR3 reads CASRLVLAGERYEQYF. As DNA, the CDR3 is TGTGCCAGCAGACTTGTCCTAGCGGGGGAGCGGTACGAGCAGTACTTC.

The rearrangement uses TRBV7-9 and TRBJ1-1, with 8 bases fitting TRBD1. Germline V CDR1 and CDR2: SEHNR, FQNEAQ (reference sequence). V lost 5 bases and J lost 6; bases outside the gene matches: 11. This CDR3 is built from 15 residues. CDR3 DNA sequence: TGTGCCAGCAGCCCTGGACAGGGCTGGTGGGCTGAAGCTTTCTTT. Its translation: CASSPGQGWWAEAFF.

CDR3 DNA sequence: TGTGCCAGCAGCTTTCGCACCGGGGTATGGAATGAGCAGTTCTTC. Translating gives CASSFRTGVWNEQFF. This chain links TRBV7-9 with TRBJ2-1, with a possible D match to TRBD2 (5 bases). There are 15 residues in the CDR3. Germline V gene data show CDR1 as SEHNR and CDR2 as FQNEAQ (reference sequence). The germline V and J ends were trimmed by 3 bases and 7 bases, with 16 bases remaining between them.

There are many counts of this clone. The gene calls are TRBV5-6 and TRBJ2-4; 10 positions match TRBD1. In germline, CDR1 is SGHDT, CDR2 YYEEEE. The CDR3 sequence is 14 residues long. The junction had 4 bases not matched to a gene; V was cut back by 2 bases and J by 8 bases. The CDR3 loop reads CASSFWGQGHIQYF. As DNA, the CDR3 is TGTGCCAGCAGCTTTTGGGGACAGGGGCACATTCAGTACTTC. Variable domain in full (rest from reference TRBV5-6 and TRBJ2-4): DAGVTQSPTHLIKTRGQQVTLRCSPKSGHDTVSWYQQALGQGPQFIFQYYEEEERQRGNFPDRFSGHQFPNYSSELNVNALLLGDSALYLCASSFWGQGHIQYFGAGTRLSVL.

The chain uses TRBV28 and TRBJ1-5; 9 bases are a match to TRBD1. V was pared by 6 bases and J by 6 bases, with 9 bases of the junction left unmatched. Germline V CDR1 and CDR2: MDHEN, SYDVKM. This CDR3 has 15 amino acids. The CDR3 loop reads CASSPRRQGVQPQHF. CDR3 in DNA: TGTGCCAGCAGCCCAAGGAGACAGGGGGTTCAGCCCCAGCATTTT.

The rearrangement links TRBV5-1 to TRBJ1-1; 11 nucleotides match TRBD1. Unmatched junction bases numbered 2, after V lost 3 bases and J lost 4 bases. This CDR3 is built from 14 residues. Germline V CDR1 and CDR2: SGHRS, YFSETQ. DNA for the CDR3: TGCGCCAGCAGCTCGGGGACAGGGGGCACTGAAGCTTTCTTT. Its protein is CASSSGTGGTEAFF.

The chain uses TRBV2 and TRBJ2-7; possibly TRBD1 for D (5 bases). The germline gives CDR1 SNHLY, CDR2 FYNNEI. This CDR3 region has 13 residues. V gave up 6 bases and J gave up 2 bases, with 11 bases separating them. The CDR3 sequence: CASRDRDPYEQYF. In nucleotides, the CDR3 is TGTGCCAGCAGAGACAGAGATCCCTACGAGCAGTACTTC.

The J gene is TRBJ2-5, the V gene TRBV3-1 (or the pseudogene TRBV3-2); 11 bases are shared with TRBD2. The germline gives CDR1 LGHDT, CDR2 YNNKEL (reference sequence). The CDR3 length is 16 residues. V trimming: 5 bases; J trimming: 5 bases; junction bases outside the gene matches: 10. This CDR3 reads CASSSRTTSGGETQYF. As DNA, the CDR3 is TGTGCCAGCAGCTCGCGGACCACTAGCGGGGGTGAGACCCAGTACTTC.

This chain uses TRBV5-1 with TRBJ2-7; 7 bases agree with TRBD1. This CDR3 comprises 15 residues. Germline V gene data show CDR1 as SGHRS and CDR2 as YFSETQ. J lost 6 bases, V lost 0 bases, and 9 bases had no gene match. The chain's CDR3 is CASSLAGTASGEQYF. The CDR3 nucleotides read TGCGCCAGCAGCTTGGCAGGGACAGCTAGTGGCGAGCAGTACTTC.

CDR3 region: CATSKSREVVAGGQNEQFF. CDR3 coding DNA: TGTGCCACCAGCAAGAGTAGAGAGGTGGTAGCGGGGGGGCAGAATGAGCAGTTCTTC. The V and J genes are TRBV15 and TRBJ2-1; 11 bases are shared with TRBD2. The germline V gene encodes CDR1 LNHNV and CDR2 YYDKDF (reference sequence). Trimming removed 4 bases from V and 7 bases from J; junction bases left unmatched: 18. The CDR3 loop spans 19 amino acids.

The V and J genes are TRBV11-2 and TRBJ2-1, with TRBD2 identical over 15 bases. Germline CDR1 reads SGHAT; CDR2 reads FQNNGV. V lost 8 bases, J lost 8 bases, and 7 bases stayed unmatched. CDR3 length: 15 residues. The CDR3 coding sequence is TGTGCCAGCTGGACTAGCGGGGGGGCTGGAGATGAGCAGTTCTTC. It encodes CASWTSGGAGDEQFF.

V and J are TRBV19 and TRBJ1-1; weak D call: TRBD1 (6 bases). Germline CDR1 is LNHDA and CDR2 is SQIVND (reference sequence). This CDR3 spans 13 amino acids. With 5 bases removed from V and 3 bases from J, the gap between germline ends came to 10 bases. The CDR3 DNA follows: TGTGCCAGTAGTCCTAACAGGGACACTGAAGCTTTCTTT. It encodes CASSPNRDTEAFF.

The gene calls are TRBV28 and TRBJ1-5, with 9 nucleotides matching TRBD1. The CDR3 extends over 16 amino acids. Unmatched junction bases numbered 7, after V lost 5 bases and J lost 2 bases. Germline values: CDR1 MDHEN, CDR2 SYDVKM. This chain's CDR3 is CASSATGGGGNQPQHF. The CDR3 DNA is TGTGCCAGCAGTGCAACAGGGGGCGGGGGCAATCAGCCCCAGCATTTT.

This clone was found a few times. The V call is TRBV11-2, the J call TRBJ2-7; maybe TRBD2 (6 bases). The V and J ends lost 3 bases and 0 bases respectively, with 12 bases between them. The CDR3 extends over 15 amino acids. Per germline, CDR1 SGHAT and CDR2 FQNNGV. The CDR3 bases are TGTGCCAGCAGCTTGCGGGACGAGAGCTCCTACGAGCAGTACTTC. Its protein product is CASSLRDESSYEQYF.

The gene calls are TRBV29-1 and TRBJ2-3; 14 positions agree with TRBD2. J was trimmed by 6 bases and V by 3 bases; bases with no gene match: 5. The germline V gene has CDR1 SQVTM and CDR2 ANQGSEA. The CDR3 loop spans 15 amino acids. CDR3: CSVDGTSGGVDTQYF. The CDR3 DNA follows: TGCAGCGTTGACGGGACTAGCGGGGGTGTCGATACGCAGTATTTT.

The chain recombines TRBV7-6 with TRBJ2-3; TRBD1 matches 7 bases. Germline V lookup: CDR1 SGHVS, CDR2 FNYEAQ. The CDR3 extends over 15 amino acids. The V segment lost 8 bases and the J segment 0 bases; nucleotides outside the gene matches: 8. In DNA form, the CDR3 reads TGTGCCAGCGAGGCAGGGACAGATAGCACAGATACGCAGTATTTT. It yields the protein CASEAGTDSTDTQYF.

This chain joins TRBV2 and TRBJ2-1, with 9 nucleotides matching TRBD2. Germline CDR1 and CDR2: SNHLY and FYNNEI. The CDR3 is made up of 15 amino acids. V lost 6 bases, J lost 4 bases, and 7 bases stayed unmatched. The CDR3 region has the DNA TGTGCCAGCAGGGATAGCGGGGGACTATACAATGAGCAGTTCTTC. Protein product: CASRDSGGLYNEQFF. Full variable domain (outside the CDR3, taken from reference TRBV2 and TRBJ2-1): EPEVTQTPSHQVTQMGQEVILRCVPISNHLYFYWYRQILGQKVEFLVSFYNNEISEKSEIFDDQFSVERPDGSNFTLKIRSTKLEDSAMYFCASRDSGGLYNEQFFGPGTRLTVL.

Here the CDR3 DNA reads TGTGCCAGCAGTGCCGGGACAGGGGGGTTTAGTCAGCCCCAGCATTTT. Translation: CASSAGTGGFSQPQHF. The chain has TRBV2 and TRBJ1-5, with 11 positions matching TRBD1. CDR1 is SNHLY and CDR2 is FYNNEI in the germline V gene. This CDR3 contains 16 residues. The V gene end was trimmed by 4 bases and the J gene end by 6 bases; junction bases not matched to a gene: 8.

V gene TRBV9 combines with J gene TRBJ1-2; 8 bases agree with TRBD1. Losses at the gene ends were 3 bases for V and 6 bases for J; bases not matched to a gene: 16. Germline V lookup: CDR1 SGDLS, CDR2 YYNGEE. CDR3 length: 17 residues. The CDR3 loop is CASSATAGTGTPHGYTF. CDR3 coding DNA: TGTGCCAGCAGCGCGACCGCCGGGACAGGAACCCCCCATGGCTACACCTTC.

The J gene is TRBJ2-3, the V gene TRBV7-8; 7 nucleotides align to TRBD1. This CDR3 spans 14 amino acids. V dropped 4 bases and J dropped 5; count of bases not matched to a gene: 6. Germline V CDR1 and CDR2: SGHVS, FQNEAQ. CDR3 bases: TGTGCCAGCAGCTCATGGACAGGCCAAGATACGCAGTATTTT. Protein sequence: CASSSWTGQDTQYF.

CDR3 residues: CAISGELHRGAFF. DNA of the CDR3: TGTGCCATCAGTGGCGAACTTCACCGAGGGGCTTTCTTT. The chain recombines TRBV10-3 with TRBJ1-1; D is ambiguous. The CDR3 totals 13 residues. The germline V gene has CDR1 ENHRY and CDR2 SYGVKD. V gave up 4 bases and J gave up 11 bases, with 17 bases separating them.

V and J are TRBV15 and TRBJ2-6; possibly TRBD2 for D (6 bases). V was clipped by 6 bases and J by 4 bases, with 13 bases between them. CDR3 length equals 15 residues. Germline V lookup: CDR1 LNHNV, CDR2 YYDKDF (reference sequence). As DNA, the CDR3 is TGTGCCACCAGAGGAGGGTTTTGGGGGGCCAACGTCCTGACTTTC. Its translation is CATRGGFWGANVLTF.

The V call is TRBV10-3, the J call TRBJ2-7; D is unresolved. In germline, CDR1 is ENHRY, CDR2 SYGVKD. Trimming took 2 bases from V and 3 from J, leaving 11 bases between them. This CDR3 is 14 amino acids long. For the CDR3, the DNA is TGTGCCATCAGTGAGACAGAAAGAAACTACGAGCAGTACTTC. This gives the protein CAISETERNYEQYF.

The genes are TRBV2 and TRBJ1-1; D is perhaps TRBD1 (6 bases). There are 13 residues in the CDR3. V was clipped by 3 bases and J by 11 bases, with 16 bases between them. Germline values: CDR1 SNHLY, CDR2 FYNNEI. The CDR3: CASSDAGVIRAFF. The CDR3 DNA reads as TGTGCCAGCAGTGATGCAGGGGTAATACGGGCTTTCTTT.

The rearrangement links TRBV4-3 to TRBJ2-4; D perhaps matches TRBD1 (6 bases). The CDR3 spans 16 residues. V was clipped by 0 bases and J by 4 bases, with 13 bases between them. Germline V gene lookup returns CDR1 LGHNA and CDR2 YSLEER. The CDR3 region is CASSQDPVDRKNIQYF. The CDR3 region has the DNA TGCGCCAGCAGCCAAGATCCTGTGGACAGAAAAAACATTCAGTACTTC.

CDR3 in amino acids: CASSATGTSGGAVTGELFF. In DNA, the CDR3 is TGTGCCAGCAGCGCCACAGGGACTAGCGGGGGGGCCGTTACCGGGGAGCTGTTTTTT. The rearrangement joins TRBV9 to TRBJ2-2; 16 nucleotides agree with TRBD2. This CDR3 is 19 amino acids long. J lost 5 bases, V lost 3 bases, and 10 bases had no gene match. Germline V gives CDR1 SGDLS, CDR2 YYNGEE.